The next 14 T cell receptor beta chains were all read from a single sample in a study of T cell clonotyping in hematopoietic cell transplantation. Time point noted: recipient sample about 28 days before transplant, after cytoreduction. Measured with immunoSEQ multiplex PCR; TCRdb has only the in-frame clones, and not every one. The sample has several thousand clones, roughly 84% seen once. The source material was peripheral blood mononuclear cells, sampled before stem cell transplant. The receptors were sampled from an older woman with acute myeloid leukemia. Some clones in this sample may be carry-over from other donors' samples.

This rearrangement joins TRBV6-5 to TRBJ2-5; TRBD1 is a possible D gene (6 bases). CDR1 MNHEY and CDR2 SVGAGI come from the germline V gene. The length of the CDR3 is 12 residues. V dropped 7 bases and J dropped 7 bases, with 13 bases sitting between them. Here the CDR3 DNA reads TGTGCCAGCATAGGGGGTAGGGGGACCCAGTACTTC. Amino acids: CASIGGRGTQYF.

The V gene is TRBV21-1, the J gene TRBJ2-5; TRBD1 is taken as the D call from the table, unchecked against the DNA. TRBV21-1 represents a pseudogene. This CDR3 spans 15 amino acids. CDR3: CASPSGAGYQETQYF. CDR3 coding DNA: TGTGCCAGCCCCTCAGGGGCGGGTTATCAAGAGACCCAGTACTTC.

The chain joins TRBV5-1 to TRBJ1-1; 7 bases align to TRBD1. There are 15 residues in the CDR3. V lost 4 bases and J lost 1; bases outside the gene matches: 7. CDR1 and CDR2 from the germline V gene are SGHRS and YFSETQ. In nucleotides, the CDR3 is TGCGCCAGCAGCCCCCAGACAGGGTCGAACACTGAAGCTTTCTTT. Amino acid sequence: CASSPQTGSNTEAFF. Full variable domain (outside the CDR3, taken from reference TRBV5-1 and TRBJ1-1): KAGVTQTPRYLIKTRGQQVTLSCSPISGHRSVSWYQQTPGQGLQFLFEYFSETQRNKGNFPGRFSGRQFSNSRSEMNVSTLELGDSALYLCASSPQTGSNTEAFFGQGTRLTVV.

This chain uses TRBV10-3 with TRBJ1-1; tentatively, D is TRBD1 (6 bases). V was cut by 3 bases and J by 0 bases, with 11 bases left in between. The CDR3 totals 15 residues. The germline V gene has CDR1 ENHRY and CDR2 SYGVKD. The CDR3 region is CAISERTGMNTEAFF. CDR3 sequence (DNA): TGTGCCATCAGTGAACGCACAGGGATGAACACTGAAGCTTTCTTT.

The chain recombines TRBV11-3 with TRBJ2-7; D uncertain. Per the germline V gene, CDR1 is SGHNT and CDR2 is YENEEA. V dropped 4 bases and J dropped 0 bases, with 4 bases sitting between them. CDR3 size: 12 residues. The CDR3 sequence is CASSSRSYEQYV. The CDR3 DNA reads TGTGCCAGCAGCTCCCGCTCCTACGAGCAGTACGTC.

This clone is a singleton in its sample. This rearrangement joins TRBV18 to TRBJ2-7; TRBD2 might be the D (6 bases). This CDR3 is 15 amino acids long. CDR1 is KGHSH, CDR2 LQKENI, per germline. Trimming removed 3 bases from V and 3 bases from J, with 15 bases in between. The CDR3 region has the DNA TGTGCCAGCTCACCGGAGGAGGGTCAGGTCTACGAGCAGTACGTC. The encoded protein is CASSPEEGQVYEQYV.

DNA of the CDR3: TGTGCCAGCAGCCGGGATGGGCTGGGGACAGATACGCAGTATTTT. Translated, it gives CASSRDGLGTDTQYF. The chain employs TRBV27 and TRBJ2-3, with D possibly being TRBD2 (5 bases). Trimming removed 6 bases from V and 3 bases from J, with 16 bases in between. Germline CDR1 is MNHEY and CDR2 is SMNVEV (reference sequence). The CDR3 consists of 15 residues.

J is TRBJ2-7 and V is TRBV6-6; 12 positions agree with TRBD2. The CDR3 length is 16 residues. In germline, CDR1 is MNHNY, CDR2 SVGAGI (reference sequence). Germline trimming cut 6 bases from V and 3 bases from J; bases unmatched to any gene: 9. The CDR3 DNA is TGTGCCAGCAGCCAAGCTGGACTAGCGGGACGCTACGAGCAGTACGTC. Translation gives CASSQAGLAGRYEQYV.

The chain is built from TRBV7-9 and TRBJ2-7; D not resolved. V lost 5 bases and J 2 bases, leaving 4 bases between the germline ends. Germline CDR1 SEHNR, CDR2 FQNEAQ (reference sequence). This CDR3 region has 11 residues. CDR3 protein: CASSPAYEQYF. The CDR3 DNA follows: TGTGCCAGCAGCCCGGCCTACGAGCAGTACTTC.

This chain joins TRBV4-1 and TRBJ1-1, with a possible D match to TRBD1 (5 bases). The ends were cut back, 3 bases at V and 5 bases at J, with 19 bases in the middle. CDR1 and CDR2 (germline): MGHRA, YSYEKL. The CDR3 covers 16 residues. The CDR3 DNA reads TGCGCCAGCAGCCATGGGGCCGTCCGGATGAGGACTGAAGCTTTCTTT. Translation gives CASSHGAVRMRTEAFF.

This rearrangement joins TRBV10-3 to TRBJ1-2; D remains ambiguous. The CDR3 extends over 15 amino acids. Germline lookup yields CDR1 ENHRY and CDR2 SYGVKD. The germline V and J ends were trimmed by 0 bases and 4 bases, with 12 bases remaining between them. CDR3 residues: CAISESWGTIYGYTF. CDR3 nucleotide sequence: TGTGCCATCAGTGAGTCATGGGGTACCATCTATGGCTACACCTTC.

This chain uses TRBV19 with TRBJ1-1; D is possibly TRBD1 (6 bases). Germline V gives CDR1 LNHDA, CDR2 SQIVND (reference sequence). The CDR3 extends over 14 amino acids. V lost 6 bases and J lost 1, with 12 bases in between. The CDR3 coding sequence is TGTGCCAGTAGCTTAGGGGGTCAGAACACTGAAGCTTTCTTT. Its translation: CASSLGGQNTEAFF. The whole variable domain, filled in from reference TRBV19 and TRBJ1-1, reads DGGITQSPKYLFRKEGQNVTLSCEQNLNHDAMYWYRQDPGQGLRLIYYSQIVNDFQKGDIAEGYSVSREKKESFPLTVTSAQKNPTAFYLCASSLGGQNTEAFFGQGTRLTVV.

The chain recombines TRBV19 with TRBJ1-5; weak D call: TRBD1 (6 bases). CDR1 is LNHDA, CDR2 SQIVND, per germline (reference sequence). The CDR3 sequence is 18 residues long. V lost 3 bases to trimming and J lost 3 bases, with 21 bases between them. In DNA, the CDR3 is TGTGCCAGTAGTATCCCCTTTATTTGGGGGGGCATCAATCAGCCCCAGCATTTT. Amino acids: CASSIPFIWGGINQPQHF.

The gene calls are TRBV7-9 and TRBJ1-2; a weak D match, TRBD1 (6 bases). Looked up from germline, CDR1 is SEHNR and CDR2 is FQNEAQ (reference sequence). Trimming removed 0 bases at V and 4 bases at J, with 9 bases between. CDR3 length: 14 residues. CDR3 DNA: TGTGCCAGCAGCTTAGCAGACAGGCGCTATGGCTACACCTTC. This translates into CASSLADRRYGYTF.